This T cell receptor (beta chain) is drawn from a study of blood T cells in healthy people across ages. Study-wide findings and caveats: Estimates drawn from one million T cells were deemed to understate diversity. The lack of PBMC sorting stopped any conclusive naive versus antigen-experienced comparison.

V was clipped by 6 bases and J by 2 bases, with 16 bases between them. This CDR3 is built from 15 residues. Using a J-beta primer mix together with a sample-barcoded 5' primer, a second PCR was run for 7 to 11 cycles. TCRdb recomputed calls from the 5' RACE reads with MiXCR, one row per CDR3 protein. The sample holds roughly 1.5 million distinct CDR3 sequences, approximately 42% seen once. On this clonotype: As yet, its antigen is unknown.

Sequencing was performed on blood. The clonotype comes from a woman under 30 in good health. The chain couples TRBV12-3 or TRBV12-4 to TRBJ1-2; D gene uncertain. The DNA of the CDR3 is TGTGCCAGCAGACTTGGTGTTCGGGGAAACTATGGCTACACCTTC. It translates to CASRLGVRGNYGYTF.